The subject of this entry is one T cell receptor beta chain. What it binds is not known. TCRdb re-called the 5' RACE reads and shows each CDR3 protein once, DNA omitted. This sample's table reports a few hundred thousand distinct CDR3 sequences. The sample belongs to a study of T cells expressing NK-cell markers. Study at large: Of eight sequenced donors, seven were HCMV-seropositive and one HCMV-seronegative. Study outcomes and limitations: About 1.0-7.0% of CD8+ T cells in several donors belonged to dominant NKG2C+ clonotypes.

The CDR3 is 13 residues long. The sequenced sample consisted of blood T cells: a sorted CD56 or NKG2C T cell subset, CD4+ or CD8+ T cells, or bulk PBMC T cells (not recorded which). This receptor was taken from a man aged 18-30 years in good health. This sequence joins TRBV12-3 or TRBV12-4 and TRBJ2-7; the TCRdb D gene call, TRBD1, has no DNA to confirm it. CDR3 residues: CASRQGRTYEQYF.